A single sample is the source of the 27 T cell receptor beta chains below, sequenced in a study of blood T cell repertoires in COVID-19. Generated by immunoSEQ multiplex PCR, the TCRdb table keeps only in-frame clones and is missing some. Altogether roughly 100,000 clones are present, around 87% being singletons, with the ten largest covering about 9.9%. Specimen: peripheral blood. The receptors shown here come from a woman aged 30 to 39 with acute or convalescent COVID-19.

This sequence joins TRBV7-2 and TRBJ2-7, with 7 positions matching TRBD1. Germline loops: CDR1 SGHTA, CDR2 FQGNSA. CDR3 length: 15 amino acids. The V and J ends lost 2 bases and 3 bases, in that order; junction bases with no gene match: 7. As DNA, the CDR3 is TGTGCCAGCAGCTTACCGCCCGGGACAGTCTACGAGCAGTACTTC. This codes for CASSLPPGTVYEQYF. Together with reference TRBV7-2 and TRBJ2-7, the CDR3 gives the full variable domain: GAGVSQSPSNKVTEKGKDVELRCDPISGHTALYWYRQSLGQGLEFLIYFQGNSAPDKSGLPSDRFSAERTGGSVSTLTIQRTQQEDSAVYLCASSLPPGTVYEQYFGPGTRLTVT.

CDR3 bases: TGCGCCAGCAGCGAAGGACAGGGGAGCTATGGCTACACCTTC. As protein: CASSEGQGSYGYTF. The chain combines TRBV5-1 with TRBJ1-2; 9 nucleotides line up with TRBD1. V lost 4 bases to trimming and J lost 4 bases; unmatched junction nucleotides: 5. This CDR3 comprises 14 residues. Germline values: CDR1 SGHRS, CDR2 YFSETQ.

The CDR3 bases are TGTGCCACCAGCAGAGATTTAGGACTTACCTACGAGCAGTACTTC. Encoded protein: CATSRDLGLTYEQYF. The chain couples TRBV15 to TRBJ2-7; D may be TRBD2 (5 bases). Germline CDR1 and CDR2: LNHNV and YYDKDF (reference sequence). CDR3 length: 15 amino acids. V was clipped by 0 bases and J by 2 bases, with 11 bases between them.

The CDR3 protein is CASSDRDNYGYTF. As DNA, the CDR3 is TGTGCCAGCAGCGACAGGGATAACTATGGCTACACCTTC. The chain links TRBV9 to TRBJ1-2; D may be TRBD1 (6 bases). V gave up 3 bases and J gave up 1 base, with 7 bases separating them. This CDR3 comprises 13 residues. CDR1 is SGDLS, CDR2 YYNGEE, per germline.

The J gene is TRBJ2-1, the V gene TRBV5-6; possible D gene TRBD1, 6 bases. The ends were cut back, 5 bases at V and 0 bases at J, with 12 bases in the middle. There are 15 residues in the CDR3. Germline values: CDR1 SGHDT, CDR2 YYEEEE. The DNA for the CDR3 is TGTGCCAGCAGTTTTGACAGGAGCTCCTACAATGAGCAGTTCTTC. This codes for CASSFDRSSYNEQFF.

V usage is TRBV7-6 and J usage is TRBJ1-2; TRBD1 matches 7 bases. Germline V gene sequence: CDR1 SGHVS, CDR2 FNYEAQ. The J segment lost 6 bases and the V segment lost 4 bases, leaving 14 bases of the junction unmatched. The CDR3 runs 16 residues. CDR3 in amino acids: CASSSQAGGLVHGYTF. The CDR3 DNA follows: TGTGCCAGCAGCTCACAGGCAGGGGGATTAGTCCATGGCTACACCTTC.

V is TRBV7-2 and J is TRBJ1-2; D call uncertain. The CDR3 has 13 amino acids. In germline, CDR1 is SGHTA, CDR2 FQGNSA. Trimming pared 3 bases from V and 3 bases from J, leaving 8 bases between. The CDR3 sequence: CASSFPGYYGYTF. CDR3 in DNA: TGTGCCAGCAGCTTTCCGGGATACTATGGCTACACCTTC.

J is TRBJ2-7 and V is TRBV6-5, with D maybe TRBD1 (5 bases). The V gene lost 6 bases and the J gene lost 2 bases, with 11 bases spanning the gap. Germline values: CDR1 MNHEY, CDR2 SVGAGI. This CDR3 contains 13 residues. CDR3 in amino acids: CASSNPGTYEQYF. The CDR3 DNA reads TGTGCCAGCAGCAACCCAGGGACCTACGAGCAGTACTTC.

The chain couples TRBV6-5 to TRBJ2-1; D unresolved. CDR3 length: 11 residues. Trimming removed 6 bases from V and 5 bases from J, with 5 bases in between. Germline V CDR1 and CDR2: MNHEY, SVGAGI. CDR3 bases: TGTGCCAGCAGCACAAACAATGAGCAGTTCTTC. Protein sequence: CASSTNNEQFF.

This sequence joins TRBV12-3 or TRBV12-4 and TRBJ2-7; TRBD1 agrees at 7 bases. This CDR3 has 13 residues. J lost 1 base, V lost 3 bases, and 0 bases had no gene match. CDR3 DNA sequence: TGTGCCAGCAGTTTGACAGGGTCCTACGAGCAGTACTTC. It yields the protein CASSLTGSYEQYF.

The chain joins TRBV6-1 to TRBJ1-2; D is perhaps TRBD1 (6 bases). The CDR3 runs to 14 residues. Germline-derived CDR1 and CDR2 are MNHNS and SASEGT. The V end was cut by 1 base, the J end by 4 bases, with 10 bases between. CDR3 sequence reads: CASSEGGGSYGYTF. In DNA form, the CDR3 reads TGTGCCAGCAGTGAAGGCGGGGGCTCCTATGGCTACACCTTC.

The DNA of the CDR3 is TGTGCCACCAACTCCGGGACAGGGGTCGAGCAGTACTTC. Protein sequence: CATNSGTGVEQYF. V and J are TRBV24-1 and TRBJ2-7, with 10 bases fitting TRBD1. V shed 8 bases and J 6 bases; nucleotides not matched to a gene: 6. The CDR3 is 13 residues long. Germline CDR1 KGHDR, CDR2 SFDVKD.

The CDR3 sequence: CASTSNTEAFF. Written as DNA, the CDR3 is TGTGCCAGCACCTCGAACACTGAAGCTTTCTTT. The J gene is TRBJ1-1, the V gene TRBV27, with D hard to call. The V end lost 7 bases, the J end lost 1 base, and 4 bases lay between the germline ends. The germline CDR1 and CDR2 sequences are MNHEY and SMNVEV (reference sequence). The CDR3 extends over 11 amino acids.

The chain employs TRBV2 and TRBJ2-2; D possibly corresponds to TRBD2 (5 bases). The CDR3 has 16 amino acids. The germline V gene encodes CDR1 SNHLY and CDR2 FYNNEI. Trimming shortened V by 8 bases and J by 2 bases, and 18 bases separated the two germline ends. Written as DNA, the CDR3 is TGTGCCAGCCGAGTTGAGGTGGGGAGAAACACCGGGGAGCTGTTTTTT. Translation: CASRVEVGRNTGELFF.

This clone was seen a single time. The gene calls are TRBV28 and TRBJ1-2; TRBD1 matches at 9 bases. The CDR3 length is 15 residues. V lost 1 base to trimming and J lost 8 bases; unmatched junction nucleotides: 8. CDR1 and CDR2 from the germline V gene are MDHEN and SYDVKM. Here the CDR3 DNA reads TGTGCCAGCAGTTTATTGCACAGGGGGCTGGAGGGCTACACCTTC. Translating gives CASSLLHRGLEGYTF.

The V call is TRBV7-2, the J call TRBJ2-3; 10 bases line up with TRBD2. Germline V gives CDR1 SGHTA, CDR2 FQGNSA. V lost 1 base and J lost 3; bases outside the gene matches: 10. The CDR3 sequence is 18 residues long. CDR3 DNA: TGTGCCAGCAGCTTAGTCGGAGCGGGGGGGGCCCAAACAGATACGCAGTATTTT. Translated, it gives CASSLVGAGGAQTDTQYF.

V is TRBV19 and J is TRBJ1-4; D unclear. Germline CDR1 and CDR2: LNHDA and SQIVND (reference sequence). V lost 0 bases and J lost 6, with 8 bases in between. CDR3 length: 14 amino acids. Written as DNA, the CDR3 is TGTGCCAGTAGTATAGAAGCCAGCGATGAAAAACTGTTTTTT. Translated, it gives CASSIEASDEKLFF.

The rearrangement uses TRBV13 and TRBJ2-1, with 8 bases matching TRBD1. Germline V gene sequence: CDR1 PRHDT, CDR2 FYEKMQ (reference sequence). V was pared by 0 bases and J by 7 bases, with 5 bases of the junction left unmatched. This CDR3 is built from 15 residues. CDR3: CASSLGDRDVNEQFF. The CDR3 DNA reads TGTGCCAGCAGCTTAGGGGACAGGGACGTGAATGAGCAGTTCTTC. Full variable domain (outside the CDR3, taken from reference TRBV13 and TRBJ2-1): AAGVIQSPRHLIKEKRETATLKCYPIPRHDTVYWYQQGPGQDPQFLISFYEKMQSDKGSIPDRFSAQQFSDYHSELNMSSLELGDSALYFCASSLGDRDVNEQFFGPGTRLTVL.

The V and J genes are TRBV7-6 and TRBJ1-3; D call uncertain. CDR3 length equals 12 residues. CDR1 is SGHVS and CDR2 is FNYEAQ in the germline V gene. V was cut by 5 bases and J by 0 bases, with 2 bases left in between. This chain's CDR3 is CASSLSGNTIYF. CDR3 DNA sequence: TGTGCCAGCAGCCTCTCTGGAAACACCATATATTTT.

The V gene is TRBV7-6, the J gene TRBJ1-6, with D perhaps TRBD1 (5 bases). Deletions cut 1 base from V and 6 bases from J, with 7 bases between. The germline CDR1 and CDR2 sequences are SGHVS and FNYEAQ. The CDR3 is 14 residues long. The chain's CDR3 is CASSLEQGNSPLHF. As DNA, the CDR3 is TGTGCCAGCAGCTTAGAGCAGGGTAATTCACCCCTCCACTTT. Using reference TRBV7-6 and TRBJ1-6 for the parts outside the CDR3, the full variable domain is GAGVSQSPRYKVTKRGQDVALRCDPISGHVSLYWYRQALGQGPEFLTYFNYEAQQDKSGLPNDRFSAERPEGSISTLTIQRTEQRDSAMYRCASSLEQGNSPLHFGNGTRLTVT.

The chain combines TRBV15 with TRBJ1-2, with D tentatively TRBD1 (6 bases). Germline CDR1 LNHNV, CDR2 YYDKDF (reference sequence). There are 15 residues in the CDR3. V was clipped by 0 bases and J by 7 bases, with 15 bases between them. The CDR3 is CATSRDVGAEAGYTF. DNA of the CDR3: TGTGCCACCAGCAGAGATGTGGGGGCTGAGGCTGGCTACACCTTC.

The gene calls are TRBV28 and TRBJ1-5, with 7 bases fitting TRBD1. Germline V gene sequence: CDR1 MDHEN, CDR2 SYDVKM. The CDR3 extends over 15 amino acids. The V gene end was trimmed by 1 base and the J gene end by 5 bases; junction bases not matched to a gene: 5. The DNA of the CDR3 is TGTGCCAGCAGTTTATTGGGTCAGGGGGATCAGCCCCAGCATTTT. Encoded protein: CASSLLGQGDQPQHF. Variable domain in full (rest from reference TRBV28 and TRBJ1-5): DVKVTQSSRYLVKRTGEKVFLECVQDMDHENMFWYRQDPGLGLRLIYFSYDVKMKEKGDIPEGYSVSREKKERFSLILESASTNQTSMYLCASSLLGQGDQPQHFGDGTRLSIL.

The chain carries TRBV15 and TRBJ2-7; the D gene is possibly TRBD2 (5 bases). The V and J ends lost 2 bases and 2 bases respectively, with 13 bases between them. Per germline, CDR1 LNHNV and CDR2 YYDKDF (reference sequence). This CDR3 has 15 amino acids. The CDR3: CATSRRPGGPYEQYF. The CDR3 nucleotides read TGTGCCACCAGCAGACGGCCGGGCGGGCCCTACGAGCAGTACTTC.

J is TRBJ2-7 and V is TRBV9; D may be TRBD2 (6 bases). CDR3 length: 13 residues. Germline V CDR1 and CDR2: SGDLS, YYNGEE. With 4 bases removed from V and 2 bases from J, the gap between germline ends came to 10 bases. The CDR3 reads CASSPTGAYEQYF. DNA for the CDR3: TGTGCCAGCAGCCCGACGGGAGCCTACGAGCAGTACTTC.

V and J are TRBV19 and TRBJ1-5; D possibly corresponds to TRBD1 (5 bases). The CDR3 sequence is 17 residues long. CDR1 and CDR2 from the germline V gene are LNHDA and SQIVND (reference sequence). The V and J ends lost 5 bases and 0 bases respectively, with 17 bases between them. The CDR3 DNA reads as TGTGCCAGTAGTCGGGGGGGGTTTTTCGATAGCAATCAGCCCCAGCATTTT. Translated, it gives CASSRGGFFDSNQPQHF.

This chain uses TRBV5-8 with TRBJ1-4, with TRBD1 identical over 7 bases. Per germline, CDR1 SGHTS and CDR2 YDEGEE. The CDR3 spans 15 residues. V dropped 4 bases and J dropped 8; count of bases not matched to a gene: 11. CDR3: CASSATGWEREKLFF. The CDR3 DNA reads TGTGCCAGCAGCGCGACAGGGTGGGAACGAGAAAAACTGTTTTTT. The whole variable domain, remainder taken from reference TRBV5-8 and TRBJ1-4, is EAGVTQSPTHLIKTRGQQATLRCSPISGHTSVYWYQQALGLGLQFLLWYDEGEERNRGNFPPRFSGRQFPNYSSELNVNALELEDSALYLCASSATGWEREKLFFGSGTQLSVL.

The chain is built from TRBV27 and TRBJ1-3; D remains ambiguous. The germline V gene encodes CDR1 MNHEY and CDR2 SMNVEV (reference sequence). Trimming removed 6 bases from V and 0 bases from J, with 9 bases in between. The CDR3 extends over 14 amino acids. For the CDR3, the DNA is TGTGCCAGCAGCGCTTCGGGCTCTGGAAACACCATATATTTT. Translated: CASSASGSGNTIYF.